The 9 T cell receptor beta chains listed next were all sequenced from one sample in a study of metastatic and nonmetastatic thyroid tumors. Nobody among the patients had been given any treatment before thyroid surgery. Through MiXCR, TCRdb re-clonotyped the PCR reads. The sample lists 43,000 or so clones, around a quarter occurring once. Sequencing was performed on blood. The source of these receptors is a male donor with papillary thyroid cancer or a benign thyroid nodule (not recorded which). Some clones in this sample may be carry-over from other donors' samples.

This clone is deemed medium-sized. The V and J genes are TRBV27 and TRBJ1-6; TRBD1 might be the D (6 bases). CDR1 and CDR2 from the germline V gene are MNHEY and SMNVEV (reference sequence). The V end lost 6 bases, the J end lost 7 bases, and 13 bases lay between the germline ends. This CDR3 has 14 residues. The CDR3 sequence: CASRPRQANSPLHF. DNA of the CDR3: TGTGCCAGCAGGCCAAGACAGGCCAATTCACCCCTCCACTTT.

Many counts were recorded for this clone. V gene TRBV7-8 combines with J gene TRBJ2-2; D remains ambiguous. Trimming removed 2 bases at V and 0 bases at J, with 10 bases between. Germline V lookup: CDR1 SGHVS, CDR2 FQNEAQ. This CDR3 is built from 16 residues. The CDR3 DNA follows: TGTGCCAGCAGCTTAAGGTACTCCGCGAACACCGGGGAGCTGTTTTTT. It translates to CASSLRYSANTGELFF.

This clone was observed many times. The chain employs TRBV24-1 and TRBJ2-1; tentatively, D is TRBD1 (5 bases). CDR1 KGHDR and CDR2 SFDVKD come from the germline V gene. This CDR3 contains 15 residues. V dropped 7 bases and J dropped 3 bases, with 15 bases sitting between them. The CDR3 coding sequence is TGTGCCACCAGCGGACACTTCTCGAACTACAATGAGCAGTTCTTC. This codes for CATSGHFSNYNEQFF.

This clone was counted at least ten times. The chain carries TRBV6-5 and TRBJ2-2; 13 bases map to TRBD2. After removal of 10 bases from V and 1 base from J, the junction contained 15 bases not matched to a gene. The germline V gene encodes CDR1 MNHEY and CDR2 SVGAGI. This CDR3 is built from 19 residues. The CDR3 here is CATTTGTSGKGENTGELFF. The CDR3 DNA follows: TGTGCCACCACAACCGGGACTAGCGGGAAAGGGGAGAACACCGGGGAGCTGTTTTTT.

The V and J genes are TRBV3-1 and TRBJ2-2, with D hard to call. With 1 base removed from V and 1 base from J, the gap between germline ends came to 13 bases. CDR3 length: 17 amino acids. Germline V gene sequence: CDR1 LGHDT, CDR2 YNNKEL (reference sequence). The DNA for the CDR3 is TGTGCCAGCAGCCAAGCGTTACTTCTAGGGAACACCGGGGAGCTGTTTTTT. It encodes CASSQALLLGNTGELFF.

The chain links TRBV28 to TRBJ2-6; D not certain. Germline lookup yields CDR1 MDHEN and CDR2 SYDVKM. CDR3 length: 14 amino acids. V was clipped by 3 bases and J by 4 bases, with 7 bases between them. CDR3 nucleotides: TGTGCCAGCAGTTTGATATCCGGGGCCAACGTCCTGACTTTC. It is translated as CASSLISGANVLTF.

This clone was observed at least ten times. V gene TRBV28 combines with J gene TRBJ2-3, with 14 nucleotides matching TRBD2. Germline V lookup: CDR1 MDHEN, CDR2 SYDVKM. J gave up 5 bases and V 5 bases, and 6 bases lay outside the gene matches. This CDR3 comprises 16 residues. The CDR3 sequence: CASSRLGLAGVDTQYF. The CDR3 DNA reads as TGTGCCAGCAGTCGCTTGGGACTAGCGGGAGTAGATACGCAGTATTTT.

This chain connects TRBV7-2 to TRBJ2-1; TRBD2 matches at 13 bases. The CDR3 loop spans 14 amino acids. J gave up 10 bases and V 6 bases, and 6 bases lay outside the gene matches. CDR1 is SGHTA and CDR2 is FQGNSA in the germline V gene. CDR3 sequence (DNA): TGTGCCAGCAGTCTGGGACTAGCGGGGAAAGAGCAGTTCTTC. This sequence encodes CASSLGLAGKEQFF.

The chain links TRBV27 to TRBJ1-6; maybe TRBD1 (6 bases). The CDR3 length is 15 residues. The germline V gene has CDR1 MNHEY and CDR2 SMNVEV (reference sequence). V was trimmed by 3 bases and J by 6 bases, leaving 12 bases between them. Here the CDR3 reads CASSFMTGSNSPLHF. The CDR3 nucleotides read TGTGCCAGCAGTTTCATGACAGGTTCTAATTCACCCCTCCACTTT.